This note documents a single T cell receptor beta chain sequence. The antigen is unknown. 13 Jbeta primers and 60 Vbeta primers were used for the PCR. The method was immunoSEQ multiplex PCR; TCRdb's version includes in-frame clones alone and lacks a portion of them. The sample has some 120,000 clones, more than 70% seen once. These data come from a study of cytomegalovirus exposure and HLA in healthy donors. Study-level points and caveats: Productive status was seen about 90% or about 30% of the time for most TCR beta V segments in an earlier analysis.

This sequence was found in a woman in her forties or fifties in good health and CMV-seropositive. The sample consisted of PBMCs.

CDR3 sequence reads: CASPNPSRTGGADNEQFF. DNA for the CDR3: TGTGCCAGTCCCAACCCGAGCCGGACAGGGGGCGCGGACAATGAGCAGTTCTTC. This sequence joins TRBV19 and TRBJ2-1; 11 bases are a match to TRBD1. CDR1 LNHDA and CDR2 SQIVND come from the germline V gene (reference sequence). V shed 8 bases, J shed 5 bases, and the junction held 17 bases outside the gene matches. CDR3 length: 18 amino acids.